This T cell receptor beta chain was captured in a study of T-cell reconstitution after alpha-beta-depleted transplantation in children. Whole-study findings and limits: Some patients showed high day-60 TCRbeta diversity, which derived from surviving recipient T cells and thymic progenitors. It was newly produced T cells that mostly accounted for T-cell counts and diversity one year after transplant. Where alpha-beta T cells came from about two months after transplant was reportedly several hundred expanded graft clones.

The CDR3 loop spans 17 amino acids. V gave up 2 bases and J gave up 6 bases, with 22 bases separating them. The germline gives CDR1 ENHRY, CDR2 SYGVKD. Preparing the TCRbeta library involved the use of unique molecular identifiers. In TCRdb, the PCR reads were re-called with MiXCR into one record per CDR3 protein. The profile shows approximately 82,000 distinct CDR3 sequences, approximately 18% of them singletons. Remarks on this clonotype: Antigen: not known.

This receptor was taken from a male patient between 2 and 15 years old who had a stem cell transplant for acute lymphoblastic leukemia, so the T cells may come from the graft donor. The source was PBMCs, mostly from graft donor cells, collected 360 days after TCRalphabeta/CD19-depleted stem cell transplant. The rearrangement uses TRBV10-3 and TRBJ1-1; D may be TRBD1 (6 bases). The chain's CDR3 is CAISEPETGIRRPEAFF. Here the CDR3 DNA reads TGTGCCATCAGTGAGCCAGAGACAGGTATAAGGAGGCCTGAAGCTTTCTTT.